The 26 T cell receptor beta chains in this list originate from one sample, sequenced in a study of lymphopenia after photon versus proton radiotherapy. Some clones are missing from TCRdb's copy, which holds only in-frame ones; the method was immunoSEQ multiplex PCR. Of 65,000 to 75,000 clones detected, 85% to 90% appear once; the ten largest clones hold under 14%. The sequencing here drew on peripheral blood, taken from a patient treated with proton-based radiotherapy. The receptors shown here come from an elderly man with esophageal cancer.

This clone was seen a single time. Additional DNA sequences in this sample encode the identical CDR3. The CDR3 DNA sequence: TGCGCCAGCAGCTTCGGGGGAGGGGACACCGGGGAGCTGTTTTTT. It yields the protein CASSFGGGDTGELFF. The genes are TRBV5-1 and TRBJ2-2; the match to TRBD2 covers 7 bases. Unmatched junction bases numbered 4, after V lost 2 bases and J lost 3 bases. The CDR3 sequence is 15 residues long. Germline V gene data show CDR1 as SGHRS and CDR2 as YFSETQ.

Judged by abundance, this clone is medium-sized (0.01 to 0.1%). The chain employs TRBV29-1 and TRBJ1-1; TRBD1 is a possible D gene (6 bases). V shed 5 bases and J shed 5 bases, with 12 bases lying between them. This CDR3 spans 12 amino acids. Germline V gives CDR1 SQVTM, CDR2 ANQGSEA. CDR3 nucleotide sequence: TGCAGCGTTCTAGGGGGACAAACTGAAGCTTTCTTT. It codes for CSVLGGQTEAFF. Full variable domain (outside the CDR3, taken from reference TRBV29-1 and TRBJ1-1): SAVISQKPSRDICQRGTSLTIQCQVDSQVTMMFWYRQQPGQSLTLIATANQGSEATYESGFVIDKFPISRPNLTFSTLTVSNMSPEDSSIYLCSVLGGQTEAFFGQGTRLTVV.

The rearrangement joins TRBV7-3 to TRBJ1-1, with 7 bases fitting TRBD1. The ends lost 3 bases at V and 4 bases at J; junction bases unmatched: 5. The CDR3 is 14 amino acids. CDR1 is SGHTA and CDR2 is FQGTGA in the germline V gene. CDR3 sequence: CASSFSGGPTEAFF. DNA of the CDR3: TGTGCCAGCAGCTTCTCAGGGGGGCCCACTGAAGCTTTCTTT.

The rearrangement joins TRBV9 to TRBJ2-1; 7 bases match TRBD2. The CDR3 covers 15 residues. Trimming took 0 bases from V and 9 from J; bases not matched to a gene: 9. Looked up from germline, CDR1 is SGDLS and CDR2 is YYNGEE. CDR3 loop: CASSVGDYQVSEQFF. The CDR3 region has the DNA TGTGCCAGCAGCGTAGGGGACTATCAGGTCTCTGAGCAGTTCTTC.

The genes are TRBV5-1 and TRBJ2-7, with D perhaps matching TRBD1 (6 bases). V gave up 0 bases and J gave up 3 bases, with 13 bases separating them. Germline values: CDR1 SGHRS, CDR2 YFSETQ. CDR3 length: 15 residues. CDR3 residues: CASSLVSGVSYEQYF. As DNA, the CDR3 is TGCGCCAGCAGCTTGGTGTCAGGGGTTAGCTACGAGCAGTACTTC.

This clone was seen only once. This chain uses TRBV6-5 with TRBJ1-5; possible D gene TRBD1, 6 bases. Germline loops: CDR1 MNHEY, CDR2 SVGAGI. The CDR3 has 14 residues. Trimming pared 5 bases from V and 7 bases from J, leaving 15 bases between. The CDR3 DNA is TGTGCCAGCAGTCCCGACAGGTTTGGACAGCCCCAGCATTTT. Its translation is CASSPDRFGQPQHF.

V is TRBV5-1 and J is TRBJ1-5; D uncertain. Germline V lookup: CDR1 SGHRS, CDR2 YFSETQ. CDR3 length: 15 residues. V lost 4 bases and J lost 5, with 16 bases in between. Written as DNA, the CDR3 is TGCGCCAGCAGCCTTCGGACGGGGAAAGATCAGCCCCAGCATTTT. It translates to CASSLRTGKDQPQHF.

The V and J genes are TRBV5-1 and TRBJ2-5; 8 nucleotides line up with TRBD2. The V and J ends lost 4 bases and 5 bases, in that order; junction bases with no gene match: 10. Germline values: CDR1 SGHRS, CDR2 YFSETQ. This CDR3 region has 15 residues. The chain's CDR3 is CASSLQREQVETQYF. The CDR3 nucleotides read TGCGCCAGCAGCCTGCAGCGGGAGCAGGTGGAGACCCAGTACTTC.

The chain has TRBV18 and TRBJ1-2, with D unclear. The germline V and J ends were trimmed by 3 bases and 2 bases, with 7 bases remaining between them. The CDR3 covers 13 residues. Germline V gene lookup returns CDR1 KGHSH and CDR2 LQKENI. As DNA, the CDR3 is TGTGCCAGCTCACCGTCGCAGAACTATGGCTACACCTTC. It codes for CASSPSQNYGYTF.

The chain combines TRBV18 with TRBJ2-1, with 7 positions matching TRBD1. Germline loops: CDR1 KGHSH, CDR2 LQKENI. V lost 2 bases and J lost 6; bases outside the gene matches: 4. The CDR3 spans 14 residues. CDR3 bases: TGTGCCAGCTCACCAGAGACAGGGTCCAATGAGCAGTTCTTC. Protein sequence: CASSPETGSNEQFF.

The gene calls are TRBV5-6 and TRBJ1-2; 10 bases fit TRBD1. The CDR3 has 15 residues. V lost 2 bases to trimming and J lost 4 bases; unmatched junction nucleotides: 5. Per the germline V gene, CDR1 is SGHDT and CDR2 is YYEEEE. The DNA of the CDR3 is TGTGCCAGCAGCTTAGGGGACAGGGGTGTCTATGGCTACACCTTC. Translated, it gives CASSLGDRGVYGYTF.

V and J are TRBV27 and TRBJ2-7; TRBD1 matches 9 bases. The germline CDR1 and CDR2 sequences are MNHEY and SMNVEV (reference sequence). The CDR3 has 14 amino acids. V shed 3 bases, J shed 6 bases, and the junction held 6 bases outside the gene matches. Here the CDR3 reads CASSFWGQGTEQYF. Here the CDR3 DNA reads TGTGCCAGCAGTTTCTGGGGACAGGGTACCGAGCAGTACTTC.

Note on this clone: At the DNA level, this CDR3 is encoded by other sequences in the same sample as well. This chain uses TRBV14 with TRBJ2-3; 7 nucleotides agree with TRBD1. Germline loops: CDR1 SGHDN, CDR2 FVKESK. The V and J ends lost 2 bases and 5 bases, in that order; junction bases with no gene match: 4. The CDR3 length is 14 residues. The CDR3 protein is CASSQRTGGDTQYF. The CDR3 bases are TGTGCCAGCAGCCAACGGACAGGTGGAGATACGCAGTATTTT. Variable domain in full (rest from reference TRBV14 and TRBJ2-3): EAGVTQFPSHSVIEKGQTVTLRCDPISGHDNLYWYRRVMGKEIKFLLHFVKESKQDESGMPNNRFLAERTGGTYSTLKVQPAELEDSGVYFCASSQRTGGDTQYFGPGTRLTVL.

The CDR3 coding sequence is TGTGCCAGCAGCCAGGTTGCTAGCGGGAAATGGGAGACCCAGTACTTC. It translates to CASSQVASGKWETQYF. This rearrangement joins TRBV5-4 to TRBJ2-5; 9 bases match TRBD2. This CDR3 region has 16 residues. Germline CDR1 and CDR2: SGHNT and YYREEE (reference sequence). The junction had 12 bases not matched to a gene; V was cut back by 4 bases and J by 5 bases.

The chain joins TRBV5-6 to TRBJ2-5; D not resolved. CDR3 size: 15 residues. Germline loops: CDR1 SGHDT, CDR2 YYEEEE. Between the trimmed V and J ends, which lost 2 bases and 5 bases, there was a span of 16 bases. CDR3 coding DNA: TGTGCCAGCAGCTTAACCAGGTCTATGTGGGAGACCCAGTACTTC. Translated: CASSLTRSMWETQYF. The full variable domain, rest sourced from reference TRBV5-6 and TRBJ2-5, is DAGVTQSPTHLIKTRGQQVTLRCSPKSGHDTVSWYQQALGQGPQFIFQYYEEEERQRGNFPDRFSGHQFPNYSSELNVNALLLGDSALYLCASSLTRSMWETQYFGPGTRLLVL.

This chain links TRBV28 with TRBJ2-3, with 8 bases matching TRBD1. Germline CDR1 is MDHEN and CDR2 is SYDVKM. The CDR3 runs 18 residues. Trimming cost V 2 bases and J 3 bases; bases outside gene matches: 13. In nucleotides, the CDR3 is TGTGCCAGCAGTTTAGAAGTCTCAGGGCAGGGGGCAACAGATACGCAGTATTTT. Protein sequence: CASSLEVSGQGATDTQYF. The entire variable domain, with the rest obtained from reference TRBV28 and TRBJ2-3, is as follows: DVKVTQSSRYLVKRTGEKVFLECVQDMDHENMFWYRQDPGLGLRLIYFSYDVKMKEKGDIPEGYSVSREKKERFSLILESASTNQTSMYLCASSLEVSGQGATDTQYFGPGTRLTVL.

The genes are TRBV10-3 and TRBJ2-5; either TRBD1 or TRBD2 may supply D (5 bases each). Trimming removed 6 bases at V and 2 bases at J, with 16 bases between. In germline, CDR1 is ENHRY, CDR2 SYGVKD. The CDR3 has 15 residues. CDR3 DNA: TGTGCCATCAGAGCCGGGACCACAACGCAAGAGACCCAGTACTTC. It translates to CAIRAGTTTQETQYF.

The V and J genes are TRBV7-3 and TRBJ2-2; 13 bases are shared with TRBD2. Per the germline V gene, CDR1 is SGHTA and CDR2 is FQGTGA. The CDR3 consists of 15 residues. V shed 5 bases and J 5 bases; nucleotides not matched to a gene: 2. CDR3 protein: CASSTGLAGTGELFF. DNA of the CDR3: TGTGCCAGCAGCACGGGACTAGCGGGGACCGGGGAGCTGTTTTTT. Based on the CDR3 plus reference TRBV7-3 and TRBJ2-2, the full variable domain is GAGVSQTPSNKVTEKGKYVELRCDPISGHTALYWYRQSLGQGPEFLIYFQGTGAADDSGLPNDRFFAVRPEGSVSTLKIQRTERGDSAVYLCASSTGLAGTGELFFGEGSRLTVL.

This clone appeared once. This chain connects TRBV2 to TRBJ2-2; TRBD1 aligns across 10 bases. V gave up 8 bases and J gave up 5 bases; unmatched junction bases: 5. In germline, CDR1 is SNHLY, CDR2 FYNNEI. This CDR3 is built from 14 residues. In nucleotides, the CDR3 is TGTGCCAGCGCGACAGGGGGCTGGACCGGGGAGCTGTTTTTT. Translated, it gives CASATGGWTGELFF.

This clone showed up just a few times. This sequence joins TRBV7-7 and TRBJ1-4; D not certain. Trimming left V 11 bases short and J 3 bases short, with 16 bases between. The CDR3 has 14 residues. Per germline, CDR1 SSHAT and CDR2 FNYEAQ (reference sequence). CDR3 loop: CAVGEGLPNEKLFF. CDR3 nucleotide sequence: TGTGCCGTAGGAGAAGGTTTGCCTAATGAAAAACTGTTTTTT.

This chain links TRBV13 with TRBJ1-2; no clear D gene. Germline CDR1 reads PRHDT; CDR2 reads FYEKMQ (reference sequence). The CDR3 covers 16 residues. The V end lost 0 bases, the J end lost 5 bases, and 16 bases lay between the germline ends. This CDR3 reads CASSLGRGLEGYGYTF. In nucleotides, the CDR3 is TGTGCCAGCAGCTTAGGCCGAGGGTTGGAAGGGTATGGCTACACCTTC.

This chain links TRBV11-3 with TRBJ2-1, with D perhaps assigned TRBD1 or TRBD2 (5 bases each). Germline V gene sequence: CDR1 SGHNT, CDR2 YENEEA. With 1 base removed from V and 6 bases from J, the gap between germline ends came to 16 bases. This CDR3 has 16 residues. The CDR3 DNA sequence: TGTGCCAGCAGCTTAGGGCCGGTGGGGCTAGCCAATGAGCAGTTCTTC. This encodes CASSLGPVGLANEQFF.

The chain employs TRBV4-1 and TRBJ1-3, with no clear D. Germline CDR1 is MGHRA and CDR2 is YSYEKL. This CDR3 comprises 13 residues. The V gene lost 0 bases and the J gene lost 4 bases, with 4 bases spanning the gap. The CDR3 nucleotides read TGCGCCAGCAGCCAAGATCTGGGAAACACCATATATTTT. Translated, it gives CASSQDLGNTIYF.

The chain joins TRBV10-3 to TRBJ1-1; a weak D match, TRBD1 (5 bases). The CDR3 has 15 residues. Germline assignment: CDR1 ENHRY and CDR2 SYGVKD. V lost 1 base to trimming and J lost 0 bases, with 9 bases between them. The CDR3, as DNA: TGTGCCATCAGTGAGTGGGACGGGATGAACACTGAAGCTTTCTTT. This sequence encodes CAISEWDGMNTEAFF.

This chain joins TRBV7-9 and TRBJ1-1, with TRBD1 matching over 9 bases. Germline CDR1 and CDR2: SEHNR and FQNEAQ (reference sequence). There are 15 residues in the CDR3. V shed 6 bases, J shed 0 bases, and the junction held 5 bases outside the gene matches. CDR3 coding DNA: TGTGCCAGCAGATCAGGACAGGGGATGAACACTGAAGCTTTCTTT. Its translation is CASRSGQGMNTEAFF.

The genes are TRBV19 and TRBJ2-7; TRBD2 matches at 8 bases. The CDR3 is 17 amino acids. Germline V CDR1 and CDR2: LNHDA, SQIVND (reference sequence). V lost 5 bases, J lost 2 bases, and 14 bases stayed unmatched. The CDR3 reads CASSVGISGMDPYEQYF. In DNA, the CDR3 is TGTGCCAGTAGTGTCGGAATTAGCGGGATGGATCCCTACGAGCAGTACTTC.